The rows below give T cell receptor beta chains drawn from one sample of a study of preoperative IRX-2 immunotherapy in early breast cancer. This table comes from immunoSEQ multiplex PCR, and its TCRdb copy is limited to in-frame clones, with some not included. This sample has about 26,000 clones; around 91% occur once, and the top ten carry approximately 9.9%. The sample here was taken from a patient treated with IRX-2 immunotherapy. All receptors derive from a human donor with breast cancer. CDR3s include the opening cysteine and the closing phenylalanine or tryptophan. The D gene is left open where the match is weak. Clone size appears in some rows only: once, few, many, or a class for an expanded clone.

j_gene: TRBJ2-5
d_gene: -
abundance: -
v_gene: TRBV6-5
CDR3aa: CASRGSGETQYF
CDR3nt: TGTGCCAGCAGGGGTTCGGGGGAGACCCAGTACTTC

j_gene: TRBJ2-5
d_gene: -
abundance: -
v_gene: TRBV28
CDR3aa: CASRGHLQETQYF
CDR3nt: TGTGCCAGCAGAGGACACCTTCAAGAGACCCAGTACTTC

j_gene: TRBJ1-1
d_gene: -
abundance: -
v_gene: TRBV5-6
CDR3aa: CASSLAPRNTEAFF
CDR3nt: TGTGCCAGCAGCTTGGCTCCCAGGAACACTGAAGCTTTCTTT

j_gene: TRBJ1-5
d_gene: -
abundance: -
v_gene: TRBV15
CDR3aa: CATSRERTSNQPQHF
CDR3nt: TGTGCCACCAGCAGAGAACGGACGAGCAATCAGCCCCAGCATTTT

j_gene: TRBJ1-3
d_gene: -
abundance: -
v_gene: TRBV28
CDR3aa: CASSWAGNTIYF
CDR3nt: TGTGCCAGCAGTTGGGCTGGAAACACCATATATTTT

j_gene: TRBJ1-4
d_gene: -
abundance: -
v_gene: TRBV7-6
CDR3aa: CASSSGHGANEKLFF
CDR3nt: TGTGCCAGCAGCTCGGGACATGGAGCTAATGAAAAACTGTTTTTT

j_gene: TRBJ2-7
d_gene: -
abundance: once
v_gene: TRBV29-1
CDR3aa: CSALTGTYEQYF
CDR3nt: TGCAGCGCACTAACAGGTACCTACGAGCAGTACTTC

j_gene: TRBJ2-5
d_gene: TRBD2
abundance: -
v_gene: TRBV6-1
CDR3aa: CASSEALSGGSQETQYF
CDR3nt: TGTGCCAGCAGTGAAGCGCTGAGCGGGGGGTCCCAAGAGACCCAGTACTTC

j_gene: TRBJ2-7
d_gene: -
abundance: -
v_gene: TRBV4-3
CDR3aa: CASSQEGAYEQYF
CDR3nt: TGCGCCAGCAGCCAAGAGGGGGCCTACGAGCAGTACTTC

j_gene: TRBJ2-2
d_gene: TRBD2
abundance: -
v_gene: TRBV6-5
CDR3aa: CASSPRLAGGGELFF
CDR3nt: TGTGCCAGCAGTCCAAGACTAGCGGGAGGTGGGGAGCTGTTTTTT

j_gene: TRBJ1-6
d_gene: TRBD1
abundance: -
v_gene: TRBV7-2
CDR3aa: CASSLGQGLNSPLHF
CDR3nt: TGTGCCAGCAGCTTAGGACAGGGGTTGAATTCACCCCTCCACTTT

j_gene: TRBJ1-5
d_gene: -
abundance: -
v_gene: TRBV6-1
CDR3aa: CASSEFLGGPGRPQHF
CDR3nt: TGTGCCAGCAGTGAATTCCTTGGAGGTCCAGGGAGGCCCCAGCATTTT

j_gene: TRBJ1-4
d_gene: -
abundance: -
v_gene: TRBV28
CDR3aa: CASSLNEKLFF
CDR3nt: TGTGCCAGCAGCCTAAATGAAAAACTGTTTTTT

j_gene: TRBJ2-7
d_gene: -
abundance: -
v_gene: TRBV27
CDR3aa: CASSLTRRLGHEQYF
CDR3nt: TGTGCCAGCAGTCTTACCCGGAGGCTCGGTCACGAGCAGTACTTC

j_gene: TRBJ1-6
d_gene: -
abundance: once
v_gene: TRBV15
CDR3aa: CATREPDRYSPLHF
CDR3nt: TGTGCCACCAGGGAACCAGACAGGTATTCACCCCTCCACTTT

j_gene: TRBJ2-7
d_gene: -
abundance: -
v_gene: TRBV7-6
CDR3aa: CASSLDKGLSYEQYF
CDR3nt: TGTGCCAGCAGCTTAGATAAGGGGCTCTCCTACGAGCAGTACTTC

j_gene: TRBJ1-1
d_gene: -
abundance: -
v_gene: TRBV20-1
CDR3aa: CSAAGRLEAFF
CDR3nt: TGCAGTGCTGCGGGGCGGTTAGAAGCTTTCTTT

j_gene: TRBJ2-1
d_gene: -
abundance: -
v_gene: TRBV10-3
CDR3aa: CAVTGRLTYNEQFF
CDR3nt: TGTGCCGTAACAGGGAGGTTGACCTACAATGAGCAGTTCTTC

j_gene: TRBJ1-6
d_gene: -
abundance: -
v_gene: TRBV6-4
CDR3aa: CASPWLLRMTRNSPLHF
CDR3nt: TGTGCCAGCCCTTGGCTCTTAAGAATGACTCGTAATTCACCCCTCCACTTT

j_gene: TRBJ1-5
d_gene: -
abundance: once
v_gene: TRBV6-1
CDR3aa: CASSGEGNQPQHF
CDR3nt: TGTGCCAGCAGTGGTGAGGGCAATCAGCCCCAGCATTTT

j_gene: TRBJ2-1
d_gene: TRBD2
abundance: few
v_gene: TRBV14
CDR3aa: CASSQAAGGPNEQFF
CDR3nt: TGTGCCAGCAGCCAAGCAGCGGGAGGGCCCAATGAGCAGTTCTTC

j_gene: TRBJ1-1
d_gene: -
abundance: -
v_gene: TRBV7-8
CDR3aa: CASSPTETGRFTEAFF
CDR3nt: TGTGCCAGCAGCCCCACGGAAACAGGGCGATTCACTGAAGCTTTCTTT

j_gene: TRBJ2-2
d_gene: -
abundance: -
v_gene: TRBV7-2
CDR3aa: CASTPGGTGELFF
CDR3nt: TGTGCCAGCACCCCCGGCGGCACCGGGGAGCTGTTTTTT

j_gene: TRBJ1-1
d_gene: TRBD1
abundance: -
v_gene: TRBV6-6
CDR3aa: CASSYSDRTRLGAFF
CDR3nt: TGTGCCAGCAGTTATTCGGACAGGACCCGTTTAGGGGCTTTCTTT

j_gene: TRBJ2-2
d_gene: TRBD1
abundance: -
v_gene: TRBV18
CDR3aa: CASSPGQVNTGELFF
CDR3nt: TGTGCCAGCTCACCCGGACAGGTGAACACCGGGGAGCTGTTTTTT

j_gene: TRBJ2-7
d_gene: -
abundance: -
v_gene: TRBV4-1
CDR3aa: CASSQQGANYEQYF
CDR3nt: TGCGCCAGCAGCCAACAAGGGGCGAACTACGAGCAGTACTTC

j_gene: TRBJ2-1
d_gene: -
abundance: -
v_gene: TRBV4-3
CDR3aa: CASSQELLLNNEQFF
CDR3nt: TGCGCCAGCAGCCAAGAATTACTCCTTAACAATGAGCAGTTCTTC

j_gene: TRBJ2-5
d_gene: TRBD2
abundance: -
v_gene: TRBV30
CDR3aa: CARSVSSGGQETQYF
CDR3nt: TGTGCCCGGAGTGTCTCTAGCGGGGGGCAAGAGACCCAGTACTTC

j_gene: TRBJ2-7
d_gene: -
abundance: -
v_gene: TRBV11-3
CDR3aa: CASSQGEAYEQYF
CDR3nt: TGTGCCAGCAGCCAGGGAGAGGCCTACGAGCAGTACTTC

j_gene: TRBJ2-1
d_gene: -
abundance: -
v_gene: TRBV19
CDR3aa: CASSFFGGDYNEQFF
CDR3nt: TGTGCCAGTAGTTTTTTTGGGGGTGATTACAATGAGCAGTTCTTC

j_gene: TRBJ2-2
d_gene: -
abundance: -
v_gene: TRBV10-2
CDR3aa: CASFDGDGELFF
CDR3nt: TGCGCCAGTTTCGATGGGGACGGGGAGCTGTTTTTT

j_gene: TRBJ2-1
d_gene: -
abundance: -
v_gene: TRBV28
CDR3aa: CASSLGPIREQFF
CDR3nt: TGTGCCAGCAGTTTGGGGCCGATTAGGGAGCAGTTCTTC

j_gene: TRBJ2-7
d_gene: -
abundance: -
v_gene: TRBV5-1
CDR3aa: CASTLDSNSYEQYF
CDR3nt: TGCGCCAGCACCCTGGACAGTAACTCCTACGAGCAGTACTTC

j_gene: TRBJ2-3
d_gene: -
abundance: -
v_gene: TRBV5-1
CDR3aa: CASSVGSTDTQYF
CDR3nt: TGCGCCAGCAGCGTAGGGAGCACAGATACGCAGTATTTT

j_gene: TRBJ2-2
d_gene: TRBD2
abundance: -
v_gene: TRBV28
CDR3aa: CASSSRTRSTTGELFF
CDR3nt: TGTGCCAGCAGTTCTCGGACTAGAAGTACCACCGGGGAGCTGTTTTTT

j_gene: TRBJ1-2
d_gene: -
abundance: -
v_gene: TRBV5-6
CDR3aa: CASSLAGLSGYTF
CDR3nt: TGTGCCAGCAGCTTGGCCGGGCTTTCAGGCTACACCTTC